This T cell receptor (beta chain) comes out of a study of cytomegalovirus exposure and HLA in healthy donors. Study overall: Among around 400 genotyped donors, more than 65% fell in the Caucasian-associated ancestry cluster.

The PCR made use of 60 Vbeta and 13 Jbeta primers. Assay: immunoSEQ multiplex PCR; the TCRdb copy retains only in-frame clones and omits some. The sample records around 110,000 clones, roughly 79% being singletons. Study-wide results and caveats: Clonal expansion was found to be greater in HLA-associated TCR beta chains than in equally common others in a later analysis. With DRB1 most and HLA-C fewest, TCR association rates differed between HLA loci in a later analysis. Diagnosis of cytomegalovirus status made by the classifier reportedly showed high specificity and sensitivity.

On this clone: As yet, its antigen is unknown.

Trimming stripped 6 bases from V and 0 bases from J, with 11 bases between. CDR1 SQVTM and CDR2 ANQGSEA come from the germline V gene. The CDR3 has 13 amino acids. Material for sequencing was PBMCs. The chain couples TRBV29-1 to TRBJ1-1; D might be TRBD1 (6 bases). This TCR derives from a woman aged 18-29 years in good health and CMV-seronegative. CDR3 sequence reads: CSVRDTLNTEAFF. The CDR3 DNA sequence: TGCAGCGTGAGGGACACTTTGAACACTGAAGCTTTCTTT.